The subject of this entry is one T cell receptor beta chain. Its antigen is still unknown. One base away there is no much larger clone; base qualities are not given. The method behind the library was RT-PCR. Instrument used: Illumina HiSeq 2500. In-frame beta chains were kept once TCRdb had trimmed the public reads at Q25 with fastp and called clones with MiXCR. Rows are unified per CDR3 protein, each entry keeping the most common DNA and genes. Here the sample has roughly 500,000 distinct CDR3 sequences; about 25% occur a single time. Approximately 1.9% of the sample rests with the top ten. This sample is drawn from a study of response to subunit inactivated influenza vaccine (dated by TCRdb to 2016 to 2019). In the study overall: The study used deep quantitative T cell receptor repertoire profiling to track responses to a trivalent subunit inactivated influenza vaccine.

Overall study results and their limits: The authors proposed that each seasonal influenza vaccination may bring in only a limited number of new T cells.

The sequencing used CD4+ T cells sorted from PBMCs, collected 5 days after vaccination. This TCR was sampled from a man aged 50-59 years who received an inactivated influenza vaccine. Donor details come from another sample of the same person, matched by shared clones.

This receptor has the CDR3 CATSRDVIVGTQETQYF. The sequenced DNA: TGTGCCACCAGCAGAGATGTGATAGTCGGAACGCAAGAGACCCAGTACTTC. In this chain, TRBV15 is recombined with TRBJ2-5; the D gene is unclear. As encoded in the germline V gene (reference sequence), CDR1 is LNHNV while CDR2 is YYDKDF. V gives up 0 bases and J gives up 2 bases, and the segment between their germline ends measures 16 bases. From the cysteine through the phenylalanine, the CDR3 covers 17 amino acids. Only the CDR3 part of the read is kept: 51 bases, read in frame from the first base.